The entry below describes one TCR beta chain. The antigen it binds to is not known. No much larger clone exists at a distance of one base, and base qualities are not known. TCRbeta CDR3 regions were amplified from genomic DNA by means of the immunoSEQ Assay, a bias-controlled multiplex PCR. The study's own analysis went as follows. The number of nucleated cells in each sample was estimated from the amplification of reference gene primers within the assay. To quantify the absolute abundance of each unique TCRbeta CDR3 rearrangement, sequence reads were collapsed and filtered. For each sample, productive Simpson clonality was calculated by taking the square root of Simpson's diversity index across productive rearrangements. The source is immuneACCESS, and TCRdb retained only in-frame sequences with V and J called. Part of the clones is not carried over; for the studies checked, unresolved V genes explain less than half of this, and the remainder is unexplained. V, J and clone size derive from that table, while D and trimming were established from the DNA sequence. This sample has 250,000 to 400,000 clones in its table, and 88% of those were observed once. Jointly, the top ten make up approximately 1.6% of the sample.

The source of the sample is a study of blood T cell repertoires in COVID-19 (dated by TCRdb to between 2020 and 2021). Background on the whole study: Samples from collaborators originated in the United States, Italy and Spain and spanned both the acute and convalescent phases of COVID-19. Where HLA class I and class II types were available, the types were taken from metadata supplied by the sample provider, not from assay-based typing. The repertoires were released in a freely available public database meant as a resource for research on the immune response to SARS-CoV-2. The prospective study material was composed of cDNA or gDNA derived from T cells, B-cell-depleted T cells, or PBMCs. The samples were drawn from two sources: the first 160 participants of the ongoing ImmuneRACE study, and fewer than 1,500 subjects contributed by 6 global collaborators. Deeply sampled blood TCRbeta repertoires from subjects exposed to, actively infected with, or recovered from COVID-19 were included in the dataset. A de-identified subject ID, COVID-19 status, age in years and sex were almost always included in the sample metadata.

Broader findings and caveats from the paper: The quantity of clinical and demographic metadata differed by source and by participant and was supplied without curation.

The CDR3 spans 15 residues, from the cysteine through the phenylalanine. The sequence is cut down to CDR3 DNA, 45 bases in frame from base 1. The germline V gene (reference sequence) yields LGHDT for CDR1 and YNNKEL for CDR2. V loses 0 bases of germline sequence and J loses 6 bases, and the interval between the two ends is 14 bases. At one collaborating source in Seattle, patients were enrolled during active infection and were followed longitudinally through the course of disease. Whole blood was collected in K2EDTA tubes by collaborating institutions according to the institutions' own protocols. For TCRbeta analysis, collaborator samples were shipped as frozen whole blood, as isolated PBMCs, or as DNA extracted from either sample type.

This receptor was obtained from a woman in her twenties or thirties with COVID-19, enrolled during active disease. Sequenced material: peripheral blood. The chain employs TRBV3-1 (or the pseudogene TRBV3-2) and TRBJ1-2; no D gene is confidently identified. The CDR3 loop reads CASSQEGRRWHGYTF. The DNA is TGTGCCAGCAGCCAAGAGGGTCGCAGGTGGCATGGCTACACCTTC.